These 18 T cell receptor beta chains were all obtained from the same sample, sequenced in a study of long-term antiretroviral therapy in people with HIV. Investigators performed immunoSEQ version v3.0 at survey level. TCRdb keeps only in-frame clones here, not all; method: immunoSEQ multiplex PCR. Among about 28,000 clones listed, 86% were seen once. This material consisted of unsorted PBMCs, taken 0.8 years after starting antiretroviral therapy. The source is a woman in her 30s with HIV.

The chain links TRBV11-2 to TRBJ2-7, with TRBD1 as a possible D gene (6 bases). CDR3 length equals 14 residues. The germline CDR1 and CDR2 sequences are SGHAT and FQNNGV. Trimming pared 0 bases from V and 6 bases from J, leaving 12 bases between. CDR3 sequence (DNA): TGTGCCAGCAGCTTAGAGCCAGGGGTATCCGAGCAGTACTTC. Protein product: CASSLEPGVSEQYF. Drawing the rest from reference TRBV11-2 and TRBJ2-7, the complete variable domain is EAGVAQSPRYKIIEKRQSVAFWCNPISGHATLYWYQQILGQGPKLLIQFQNNGVVDDSQLPKDRFSAERLKGVDSTLKIQPAKLEDSAVYLCASSLEPGVSEQYFGPGTRLTVT.

This chain connects TRBV11-2 to TRBJ1-1; TRBD1 aligns across 9 bases. This CDR3 is 16 amino acids long. The V gene end was trimmed by 5 bases and the J gene end by 6 bases; junction bases not matched to a gene: 13. CDR1 and CDR2 (germline): SGHAT, FQNNGV. CDR3 coding DNA: TGTGCCAGCAGCGAAACCCGGGACAGGGTAGGGGCTGAAGCTTTCTTT. Protein product: CASSETRDRVGAEAFF.

The genes are TRBV19 and TRBJ2-7; 9 nucleotides match TRBD1. The V gene end was trimmed by 9 bases and the J gene end by 3 bases; junction bases not matched to a gene: 3. This CDR3 spans 12 amino acids. Germline-derived CDR1 and CDR2 are LNHDA and SQIVND (reference sequence). This chain's CDR3 is CASRDRVYEQYF. CDR3 nucleotide sequence: TGTGCCAGCCGGGACAGGGTCTACGAGCAGTACTTC.

A single count supports this clone. V and J are TRBV29-1 and TRBJ2-6, with D unclear. The CDR3 consists of 14 residues. Between the trimmed V and J ends, which lost 5 bases and 0 bases, there was a span of 8 bases. Per the germline V gene, CDR1 is SQVTM and CDR2 is ANQGSEA. The CDR3 loop is CSVRGISGANVLTF. The CDR3 region has the DNA TGCAGCGTTAGAGGTATCTCTGGGGCCAACGTCCTGACTTTC.

The chain couples TRBV9 to TRBJ2-3; TRBD1 agrees at 9 bases. Germline trimming cut 2 bases from V and 2 bases from J; bases unmatched to any gene: 3. CDR1 and CDR2 (germline): SGDLS, YYNGEE. This CDR3 is 15 amino acids long. The CDR3 DNA follows: TGTGCCAGCAGCGTGGGGGACAGGGTCACAGATACGCAGTATTTT. Protein product: CASSVGDRVTDTQYF.

The chain uses TRBV7-2 and TRBJ2-3; 10 nucleotides agree with TRBD2. The CDR3 length is 15 residues. CDR1 is SGHTA and CDR2 is FQGNSA in the germline V gene. V dropped 3 bases and J dropped 4; count of bases not matched to a gene: 4. CDR3 nucleotides: TGTGCCAGCAGCTTTGCCGGGACTAGCGCAGATACGCAGTATTTT. Encoded protein: CASSFAGTSADTQYF.

V usage is TRBV27 and J usage is TRBJ1-2; 8 nucleotides agree with TRBD1. The CDR3 has 14 amino acids. Germline CDR1 MNHEY, CDR2 SMNVEV (reference sequence). With 4 bases clipped from V and 6 bases from J, the junction kept 7 bases outside the gene matches. The CDR3 sequence: CASSSGQGRHGYTF. Written as DNA, the CDR3 is TGTGCCAGCAGTTCAGGACAGGGAAGGCATGGCTACACCTTC.

This chain joins TRBV30 and TRBJ1-1; the D gene is possibly TRBD1 (5 bases). There are 14 residues in the CDR3. V was pared by 5 bases and J by 4 bases, with 17 bases between. CDR1 and CDR2 (germline): GTSNPN, SVGIG (reference sequence). This CDR3 reads CAWGSGRGSTEAFF. The DNA of the CDR3 is TGTGCCTGGGGGTCGGGGCGGGGGAGCACTGAAGCTTTCTTT.

The chain couples TRBV6-1 to TRBJ2-7; possibly TRBD1 for D (5 bases). The length of the CDR3 is 13 residues. V was trimmed by 7 bases and J by 1 base, leaving 11 bases between them. The V gene's germline CDR1 is MNHNS and CDR2 SASEGT. The CDR3 sequence is CASINTGSYEQYV. The CDR3 DNA is TGTGCCAGCATAAATACAGGATCCTACGAGCAGTACGTC.

This chain connects TRBV7-3 to TRBJ2-1, with D maybe TRBD2 (5 bases). The CDR3 runs to 15 residues. The V end lost 2 bases, the J end lost 0 bases, and 8 bases lay between the germline ends. Germline V lookup: CDR1 SGHTA, CDR2 FQGTGA. For the CDR3, the DNA is TGTGCCAGCAGCTTAGGGGAGAGCTCCTACAATGAGCAGTTCTTC. Translated, it gives CASSLGESSYNEQFF.

The chain joins TRBV25-1 to TRBJ1-2; a possible D gene is TRBD1 (5 bases). Germline CDR1 reads MGHDK; CDR2 reads SYGVNS. Trimming took 3 bases from V and 4 from J, leaving 9 bases between them. The CDR3 spans 13 residues. In DNA form, the CDR3 reads TGTGCCAGCAGTGATTACGGGGCCTATGGCTACACCTTC. As protein: CASSDYGAYGYTF.

V is TRBV4-1 and J is TRBJ1-5; the match to TRBD1 covers 7 bases. This CDR3 has 17 residues. Germline V CDR1 and CDR2: MGHRA, YSYEKL. V shed 1 base, J shed 3 bases, and the junction held 9 bases outside the gene matches. CDR3 coding DNA: TGCGCCAGCAGCCAAGGTCGGGGGACAGATGCCAATCAGCCCCAGCATTTT. As protein: CASSQGRGTDANQPQHF.

A single count supports this clone. J is TRBJ1-1 and V is TRBV29-1, with D unclear. This CDR3 is built from 12 residues. The V gene's germline CDR1 is SQVTM and CDR2 ANQGSEA. Trimming took 5 bases from V and 1 from J, leaving 8 bases between them. Here the CDR3 DNA reads TGCAGCGTTCGGGCAGGGAACACTGAAGCTTTCTTT. Its protein is CSVRAGNTEAFF.

V is TRBV19 and J is TRBJ2-2; D unresolved. Germline CDR1 LNHDA, CDR2 SQIVND (reference sequence). The germline V and J ends were trimmed by 6 bases and 7 bases, with 27 bases remaining between them. The CDR3 extends over 18 amino acids. CDR3 sequence: CASSQPPPWRKDIGELFF. The DNA of the CDR3 is TGTGCCAGTAGCCAACCCCCTCCCTGGAGAAAGGATATCGGGGAGCTGTTTTTT.

J is TRBJ2-3 and V is TRBV9, with D perhaps matching TRBD2 (6 bases). The germline V gene has CDR1 SGDLS and CDR2 YYNGEE. V gave up 2 bases and J gave up 6 bases, with 22 bases separating them. The CDR3 is 17 residues long. CDR3: CASSVMEGTSVWDTQYF. As DNA, the CDR3 is TGTGCCAGCAGCGTTATGGAAGGGACTTCAGTGTGGGATACGCAGTATTTT.

This clone was seen only a few times. This chain connects TRBV4-1 to TRBJ1-4, with TRBD1 matching 7 bases. V lost 4 bases, J lost 0 bases, and 5 bases stayed unmatched. Germline V gene data show CDR1 as MGHRA and CDR2 as YSYEKL. The CDR3 is 16 amino acids. The CDR3 DNA reads as TGCGCCAGCAGCCGAATAGGACAGGCAACTAATGAAAAACTGTTTTTT. Translating it yields CASSRIGQATNEKLFF.

The V gene is TRBV5-1, the J gene TRBJ2-2, with D possibly matching TRBD1 (6 bases). Trimming shortened V by 4 bases and J by 2 bases, and 12 bases separated the two germline ends. This CDR3 is 15 amino acids long. In germline, CDR1 is SGHRS, CDR2 YFSETQ. The CDR3 is CASSRTDFNTGELFF. CDR3 DNA sequence: TGCGCCAGCAGCAGGACAGACTTCAACACCGGGGAGCTGTTTTTT.

The rearrangement uses TRBV15 and TRBJ1-2; D remains ambiguous. From germline, CDR1 is LNHNV and CDR2 YYDKDF (reference sequence). Deletions cut 0 bases from V and 4 bases from J, with 3 bases between. The CDR3 totals 12 residues. As DNA, the CDR3 is TGTGCCACCAGCAGAGATGGCTATGGCTACACCTTC. Translation gives CATSRDGYGYTF.